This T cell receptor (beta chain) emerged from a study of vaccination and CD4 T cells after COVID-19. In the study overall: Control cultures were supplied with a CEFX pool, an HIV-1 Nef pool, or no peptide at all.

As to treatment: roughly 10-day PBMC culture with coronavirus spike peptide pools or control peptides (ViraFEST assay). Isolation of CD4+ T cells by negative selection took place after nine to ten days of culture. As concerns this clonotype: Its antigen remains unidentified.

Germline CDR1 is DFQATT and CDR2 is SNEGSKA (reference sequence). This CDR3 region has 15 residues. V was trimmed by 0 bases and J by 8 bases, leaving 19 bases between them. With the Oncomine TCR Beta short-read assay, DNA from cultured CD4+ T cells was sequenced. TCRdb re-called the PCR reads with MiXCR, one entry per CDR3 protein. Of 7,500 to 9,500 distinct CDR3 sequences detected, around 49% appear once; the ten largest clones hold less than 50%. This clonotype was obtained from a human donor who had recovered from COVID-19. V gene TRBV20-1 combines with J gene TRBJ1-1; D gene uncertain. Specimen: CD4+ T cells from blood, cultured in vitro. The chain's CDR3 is CSARDQTRARSEAFF. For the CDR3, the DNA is TGCAGTGCTAGAGATCAAACACGGGCGCGTAGCGAAGCTTTCTTT.